This is a list of T cell receptor beta chains from one sample in a study of CD8 T cells in Susac syndrome. TCRdb independently ran MiXCR on the immunoSEQ multiplex PCR reads; one entry per CDR3 protein. The data contain roughly 200,000 distinct CDR3 sequences, approximately 95% of them seen just once; the ten biggest clones take up around 0.082%. Input material: CD4+ T cells from PBMCs. These receptors all stem from a human donor with multiple sclerosis. Each CDR3 is given with its conserved first and last residue. D genes are given only for firm matches. Clone size is given for some rows only: seen once, a few or many times, or a class if the clone is expanded.

J: TRBJ1-6
V: TRBV24-1
D: NA
size: NA
CDR3: CATSEGTVSPLHF
DNA: TGTGCCACCAGTGAAGGGACGGTTTCACCCCTCCACTTT

J: TRBJ1-5
V: TRBV9
D: NA
size: NA
CDR3: CASSVGPGNLNQPQHF
DNA: TGTGCCAGCAGCGTAGGTCCAGGCAACCTTAATCAGCCCCAGCATTTT

J: TRBJ1-1
V: TRBV3-1
D: NA
size: NA
CDR3: CASSQIGVNTEAFF
DNA: TGTGCCAGCAGCCAGATAGGGGTGAACACTGAAGCTTTCTTT

J: TRBJ1-1
V: TRBV12-2
D: NA
size: NA
CDR3: CARHSEGRLFF
DNA: TGTGCAAGGCACAGCGAGGGGAGGCTTTTCTTT

J: TRBJ2-5
V: TRBV29-1
D: NA
size: NA
CDR3: CSVRGGQETQYF
DNA: TGCAGCGTGAGGGGGGGCCAAGAGACCCAGTACTTC

J: TRBJ2-3
V: TRBV11-3
D: NA
size: NA
CDR3: CASSFDLRGPQYF
DNA: TGTGCCAGCAGCTTTGACCTCCGGGGGCCGCAGTATTTT

J: TRBJ2-5
V: TRBV20-1
D: TRBD2
size: NA
CDR3: CSVGLAEETQYF
DNA: TGCAGTGTGGGACTAGCGGAAGAGACCCAGTACTTC

J: TRBJ2-5
V: TRBV20-1
D: NA
size: once
CDR3: CSAKQRGQETQYF
DNA: TGCAGTGCTAAGCAGCGAGGCCAAGAGACCCAGTACTTC

J: TRBJ2-5
V: TRBV20-1
D: NA
size: NA
CDR3: CSASLFEETQYF
DNA: TGCAGTGCTAGCCTTTTCGAAGAGACCCAGTACTTC

J: TRBJ2-7
V: TRBV20-1
D: NA
size: NA
CDR3: CSAYQGGGDEQYF
DNA: TGCAGTGCTTACCAGGGTGGAGGCGACGAGCAGTACTTC